The 20 T cell receptor beta chains below were found in one sample sequenced in a study of T cells in localized non-small cell lung cancer. Profiling relied on immunoSEQ multiplex PCR, and the TCRdb table lists in-frame clones only, not all of them. Among 20,000 to 25,000 clones listed, about 89% were seen once. The sample was peripheral blood, taken before any cancer treatment. These receptors originate from a male donor aged 60 or over with stage I lung adenocarcinoma.

The V call is TRBV7-6, the J call TRBJ2-3; no reliable D call. Per the germline V gene, CDR1 is SGHVS and CDR2 is FNYEAQ. CDR3 length equals 14 residues. The ends were cut back, 1 base at V and 0 bases at J, with 5 bases in the middle. The CDR3 reads CASSLDSSTDTQYF. The CDR3 DNA reads TGTGCCAGCAGCTTAGACTCGAGCACAGATACGCAGTATTTT.

The CDR3, as DNA: TGCGCCAGCAGCCCCGTCTGGGGCCCTAATGAAAAACTGTTTTTT. Residues: CASSPVWGPNEKLFF. The chain links TRBV5-1 to TRBJ1-4; D might be TRBD1 (5 bases). The CDR3 covers 15 residues. Germline V gene data show CDR1 as SGHRS and CDR2 as YFSETQ. Trimming took 4 bases from V and 3 from J, leaving 13 bases between them.

V is TRBV5-1 and J is TRBJ2-5; no firm D call. Trimming shortened V by 0 bases and J by 1 base, and 4 bases separated the two germline ends. The CDR3 has 13 residues. CDR1 and CDR2 (germline): SGHRS, YFSETQ. The CDR3 nucleotides are TGCGCCAGCAGCTTGGGTGCCCAAGAGACCCAGTACTTC. It yields the protein CASSLGAQETQYF. Full variable domain (missing parts from reference TRBV5-1 and TRBJ2-5): KAGVTQTPRYLIKTRGQQVTLSCSPISGHRSVSWYQQTPGQGLQFLFEYFSETQRNKGNFPGRFSGRQFSNSRSEMNVSTLELGDSALYLCASSLGAQETQYFGPGTRLLVL.

The chain combines TRBV7-2 with TRBJ2-7, with D possibly matching TRBD2 (6 bases). The CDR3 runs 15 residues. Germline V gives CDR1 SGHTA, CDR2 FQGNSA. V was cut by 5 bases and J by 0 bases, with 14 bases left in between. CDR3 sequence reads: CASSLTGGASYEQYF. The CDR3 bases are TGTGCCAGCAGCCTGACCGGGGGTGCCTCCTACGAGCAGTACTTC.

V is TRBV10-3 and J is TRBJ1-5; D perhaps matches TRBD1 (5 bases). V shed 2 bases and J shed 3 bases, with 11 bases lying between them. The CDR3 loop spans 15 amino acids. Germline loops: CDR1 ENHRY, CDR2 SYGVKD. The CDR3 DNA sequence: TGTGCCATCAGTGAGGGGGCTGTGAACAATCAGCCCCAGCATTTT. It specifies CAISEGAVNNQPQHF.

V and J are TRBV5-6 and TRBJ2-1, with a weak D call TRBD2 (5 bases). Germline V gives CDR1 SGHDT, CDR2 YYEEEE. This CDR3 contains 16 residues. Trimming removed 0 bases from V and 2 bases from J, with 12 bases in between. CDR3 loop: CASSLARVRTYNEQFF. The CDR3 nucleotides are TGTGCCAGCAGCTTGGCGAGGGTACGGACCTACAATGAGCAGTTCTTC.

V and J are TRBV27 and TRBJ1-2; 7 bases are a match to TRBD1. The CDR3 contains 15 residues. Germline assignment: CDR1 MNHEY and CDR2 SMNVEV (reference sequence). The junction had 10 bases not matched to a gene; V was cut back by 5 bases and J by 4 bases. CDR3 sequence (DNA): TGTGCCAGCAGTCGCCGGGACAGCTCTTTCTATGGCTACACCTTC. Protein product: CASSRRDSSFYGYTF.

The chain has TRBV7-2 and TRBJ2-2; 8 positions match TRBD2. After removal of 3 bases from V and 6 bases from J, the junction contained 6 bases not matched to a gene. The CDR3 contains 15 residues. CDR1 is SGHTA, CDR2 FQGNSA, per germline. The CDR3 loop is CASSFAGGLAGELFF. Here the CDR3 DNA reads TGTGCCAGCAGCTTTGCGGGGGGTCTCGCCGGGGAGCTGTTTTTT.

V is TRBV27 and J is TRBJ1-2, with 8 bases fitting TRBD1. This CDR3 comprises 13 residues. The germline V gene has CDR1 MNHEY and CDR2 SMNVEV (reference sequence). With 5 bases clipped from V and 13 bases from J, the junction kept 12 bases outside the gene matches. CDR3 residues: CASSPQGQARFTF. The CDR3, as DNA: TGTGCCAGCAGTCCGCAGGGACAGGCCCGATTCACCTTC.

This chain links TRBV14 with TRBJ2-7; 13 bases match TRBD2. CDR3 size: 15 residues. Germline trimming cut 6 bases from V and 2 bases from J; bases unmatched to any gene: 4. Germline V gene lookup returns CDR1 SGHDN and CDR2 FVKESK. The CDR3 is CASRKTSGGTYEQYF. CDR3 nucleotides: TGTGCCAGCAGAAAGACTAGCGGGGGGACCTACGAGCAGTACTTC.

V usage is TRBV27 and J usage is TRBJ1-6; no clear D. The CDR3 has 13 residues. Deletions cut 3 bases from V and 12 bases from J, with 12 bases between. Germline loops: CDR1 MNHEY, CDR2 SMNVEV (reference sequence). The CDR3 sequence: CASSFLSSGPLHF. The CDR3 DNA sequence: TGTGCCAGCAGTTTTTTATCCAGTGGACCCCTCCACTTT.

There are a few counts of this clone. The chain employs TRBV7-2 and TRBJ2-2; TRBD2 matches at 13 bases. V shed 4 bases, J shed 6 bases, and the junction held 2 bases outside the gene matches. This CDR3 is built from 15 residues. Germline V gives CDR1 SGHTA, CDR2 FQGNSA. CDR3 sequence reads: CASSWTSGSSGELFF. The DNA of the CDR3 is TGTGCCAGCAGCTGGACTAGCGGGAGTTCCGGGGAGCTGTTTTTT. Supplemented by reference TRBV7-2 and TRBJ2-2, the full variable domain reads GAGVSQSPSNKVTEKGKDVELRCDPISGHTALYWYRQSLGQGLEFLIYFQGNSAPDKSGLPSDRFSAERTGGSVSTLTIQRTQQEDSAVYLCASSWTSGSSGELFFGEGSRLTVL.

V gene TRBV7-8 combines with J gene TRBJ1-2; 7 bases agree with TRBD1. V lost 5 bases and J lost 5; bases outside the gene matches: 14. Germline V lookup: CDR1 SGHVS, CDR2 FQNEAQ. This CDR3 region has 16 residues. The DNA for the CDR3 is TGTGCCAGCAGCCCACCCCCGGGGACAGATCCGTATGGCTACACCTTC. Translation: CASSPPPGTDPYGYTF.

V gene TRBV11-2 combines with J gene TRBJ1-1; weak D call: TRBD1 (5 bases). The CDR3 is 13 amino acids. Trimming removed 4 bases from V and 6 bases from J, with 12 bases in between. The germline V gene has CDR1 SGHAT and CDR2 FQNNGV. The DNA for the CDR3 is TGTGCCAGCAGCTCGATCAGGGACGCTGAAGCTTTCTTT. Protein: CASSSIRDAEAFF.

The chain combines TRBV11-2 with TRBJ2-5; 9 bases match TRBD2. The CDR3 spans 14 residues. J lost 3 bases, V lost 3 bases, and 2 bases had no gene match. Germline CDR1 and CDR2: SGHAT and FQNNGV. The CDR3 sequence: CASSFQRGEETQYF. Written as DNA, the CDR3 is TGTGCCAGCAGCTTCCAGCGGGGGGAAGAGACCCAGTACTTC.

V is TRBV6-5 and J is TRBJ2-5; no clear D gene. CDR3 length: 15 amino acids. CDR1 and CDR2 (germline): MNHEY, SVGAGI. V was pared by 5 bases and J by 2 bases, with 15 bases between. DNA of the CDR3: TGTGCCAGCAGTGCCGTCCGGTTGGGGCAAGAGACCCAGTACTTC. Encoded protein: CASSAVRLGQETQYF.

The chain is built from TRBV6-6 and TRBJ1-5; 7 bases line up with TRBD1. J gave up 4 bases and V 2 bases, and 5 bases lay outside the gene matches. This CDR3 spans 15 amino acids. Germline assignment: CDR1 MNHNY and CDR2 SVGAGI (reference sequence). In nucleotides, the CDR3 is TGTGCCAGCAGTTACCCTTCGACAGGGAATCAGCCCCAGCATTTT. Translating it yields CASSYPSTGNQPQHF.

This chain joins TRBV6-4 and TRBJ1-2; D uncertain. The CDR3 covers 13 residues. V shed 3 bases and J shed 6 bases, with 11 bases lying between them. The germline gives CDR1 MRHNA, CDR2 SNTAGT. CDR3 nucleotide sequence: TGTGCCAGCAGTGAGGGTAGCGGGGATGGCTACACCTTC. Translating it yields CASSEGSGDGYTF.

This clone has a handful of counts. V is TRBV19 and J is TRBJ1-1; D is perhaps TRBD1 (5 bases). Germline values: CDR1 LNHDA, CDR2 SQIVND (reference sequence). With 5 bases removed from V and 7 bases from J, the gap between germline ends came to 17 bases. This CDR3 is 14 amino acids long. CDR3: CASSFTGLRDEAFF. CDR3 DNA sequence: TGTGCCAGTAGTTTTACGGGACTACGAGATGAAGCTTTCTTT.

This clone came up once. This sequence joins TRBV23-1 and TRBJ2-7; D not certain. TRBV23-1 is recorded as an ORF, its role being uncertain. CDR3 length equals 13 residues. Trimming removed 3 bases at V and 2 bases at J, with 8 bases between. Here the CDR3 reads CASSHPTPYEQYF. The CDR3 DNA reads as TGCGCCAGCAGTCACCCAACCCCCTACGAGCAGTACTTC.